The sequence of this T cell receptor (beta chain) was determined in a study of T cell responses to AZD1222 COVID-19 vaccine. Overall study results and limits: Spike as a whole was targeted by vaccine-associated CD4 TCRs, dominant at 160-218 and 743-854. Most donors were white British, females outnumbered males, and clonal diversity was possibly underestimated.

This CDR3 spans 11 amino acids. V gave up 11 bases and J gave up 4 bases; unmatched junction bases: 3. CDR1 and CDR2 from the germline V gene are ENHRY and SYGVKD. About this clone itself: What it binds is not known.

Some clones are missing from TCRdb's copy, which holds only in-frame ones; the method was immunoSEQ multiplex PCR. The sample gives under 120,000 clones, 87% of which show up once; 2% to 2.5% is in the top ten. Investigators merged groups given second doses at roughly 4 or roughly 12 weeks. The material was peripheral blood, obtained 28 days after the second AZD1222 dose. This sequence joins TRBV10-3 and TRBJ1-1, with 8 bases that match TRBD1. The source of this sequence is an adult who received the AZD1222 COVID-19 vaccine. CDR3 protein: CASGQGTEAFF. CDR3 nucleotides: TGTGCCTCAGGACAGGGCACTGAAGCTTTCTTT.